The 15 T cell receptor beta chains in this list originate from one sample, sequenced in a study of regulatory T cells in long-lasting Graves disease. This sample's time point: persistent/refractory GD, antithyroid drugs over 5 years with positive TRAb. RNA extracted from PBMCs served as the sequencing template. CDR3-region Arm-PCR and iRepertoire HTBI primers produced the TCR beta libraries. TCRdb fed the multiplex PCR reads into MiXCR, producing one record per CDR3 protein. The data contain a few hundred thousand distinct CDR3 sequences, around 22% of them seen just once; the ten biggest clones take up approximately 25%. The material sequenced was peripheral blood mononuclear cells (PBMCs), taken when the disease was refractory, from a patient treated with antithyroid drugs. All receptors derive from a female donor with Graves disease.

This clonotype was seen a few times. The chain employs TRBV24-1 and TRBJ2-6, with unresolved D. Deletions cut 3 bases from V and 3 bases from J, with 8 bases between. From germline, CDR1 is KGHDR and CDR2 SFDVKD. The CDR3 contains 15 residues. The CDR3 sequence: CATSDPSHGANVLTF. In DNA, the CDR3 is TGTGCCACCAGTGATCCGTCTCATGGGGCCAACGTCCTGACTTTC.

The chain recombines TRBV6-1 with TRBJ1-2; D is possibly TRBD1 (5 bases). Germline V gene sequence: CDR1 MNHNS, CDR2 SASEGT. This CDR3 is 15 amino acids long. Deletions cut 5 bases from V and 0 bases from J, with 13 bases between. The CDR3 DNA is TGTGCCAGCAGTCAGGGACCGCTTGCTAACTATGGCTACACCTTC. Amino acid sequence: CASSQGPLANYGYTF.

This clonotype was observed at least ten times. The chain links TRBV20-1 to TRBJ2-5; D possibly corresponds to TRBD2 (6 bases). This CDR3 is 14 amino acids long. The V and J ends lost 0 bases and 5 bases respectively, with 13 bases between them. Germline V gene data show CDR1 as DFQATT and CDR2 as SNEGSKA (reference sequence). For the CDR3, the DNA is TGCAGTGCTAGAGAGGCGGGAAGTCGGGAGACCCAGTACTTC. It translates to CSAREAGSRETQYF.

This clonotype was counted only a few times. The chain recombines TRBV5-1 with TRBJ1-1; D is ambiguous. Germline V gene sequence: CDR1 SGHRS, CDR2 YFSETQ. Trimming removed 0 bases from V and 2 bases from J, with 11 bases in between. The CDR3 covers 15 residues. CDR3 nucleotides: TGCGCCAGCAGCTTGGTTGGCAGGAGAAACACTGAAGCTTTCTTT. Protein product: CASSLVGRRNTEAFF.

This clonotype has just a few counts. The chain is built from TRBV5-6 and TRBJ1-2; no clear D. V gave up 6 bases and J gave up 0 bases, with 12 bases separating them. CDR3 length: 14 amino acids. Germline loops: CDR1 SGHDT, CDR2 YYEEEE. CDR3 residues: CASTLGGTNYGYTF. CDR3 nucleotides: TGTGCCAGCACCCTGGGAGGAACTAACTATGGCTACACCTTC. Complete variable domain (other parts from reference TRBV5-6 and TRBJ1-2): DAGVTQSPTHLIKTRGQQVTLRCSPKSGHDTVSWYQQALGQGPQFIFQYYEEEERQRGNFPDRFSGHQFPNYSSELNVNALLLGDSALYLCASTLGGTNYGYTFGSGTRLTVV.

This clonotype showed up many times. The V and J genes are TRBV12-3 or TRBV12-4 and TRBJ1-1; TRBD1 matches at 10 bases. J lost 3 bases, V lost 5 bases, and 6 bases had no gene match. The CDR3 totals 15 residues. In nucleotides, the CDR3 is TGTGCCAGCAGTCCGACAGGGGGCGCGTACACTGAAGCTTTCTTT. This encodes CASSPTGGAYTEAFF.

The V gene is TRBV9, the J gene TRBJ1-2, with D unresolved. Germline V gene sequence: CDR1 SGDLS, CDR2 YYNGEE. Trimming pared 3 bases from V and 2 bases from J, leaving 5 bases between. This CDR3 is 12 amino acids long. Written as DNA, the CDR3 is TGTGCCAGCAGCGCGGTCAACTATGGCTACACCTTC. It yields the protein CASSAVNYGYTF.

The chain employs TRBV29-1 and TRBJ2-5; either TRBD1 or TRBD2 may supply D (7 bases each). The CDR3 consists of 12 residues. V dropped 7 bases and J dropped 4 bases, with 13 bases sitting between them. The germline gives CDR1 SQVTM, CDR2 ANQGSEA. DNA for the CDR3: TGCAGCGCCTTCAGGGGGGGAGAGACCCAGTACTTC. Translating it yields CSAFRGGETQYF.

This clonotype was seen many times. In DNA form, the CDR3 reads TGTGCCAGCAGCTTCCGGGCCATCAATCAGCCCCAGCATTTT. This codes for CASSFRAINQPQHF. V and J are TRBV12-3 or TRBV12-4 and TRBJ1-5; D gene uncertain. V lost 6 bases to trimming and J lost 3 bases, with 12 bases between them. The CDR3 contains 14 residues.

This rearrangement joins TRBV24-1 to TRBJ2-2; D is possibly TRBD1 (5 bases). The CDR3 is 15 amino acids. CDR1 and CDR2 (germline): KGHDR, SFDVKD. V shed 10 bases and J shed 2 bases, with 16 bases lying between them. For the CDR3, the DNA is TGTGCCACGGGAAGGTCCCAGGGTAACACCGGGGAGCTGTTTTTT. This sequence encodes CATGRSQGNTGELFF.

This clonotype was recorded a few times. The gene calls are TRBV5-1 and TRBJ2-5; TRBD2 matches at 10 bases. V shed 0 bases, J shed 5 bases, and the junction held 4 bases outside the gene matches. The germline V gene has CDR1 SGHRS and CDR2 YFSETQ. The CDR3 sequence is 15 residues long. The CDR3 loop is CASSLGSGRAETQYF. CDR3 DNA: TGCGCCAGCAGCTTGGGGAGCGGGAGGGCGGAGACCCAGTACTTC.

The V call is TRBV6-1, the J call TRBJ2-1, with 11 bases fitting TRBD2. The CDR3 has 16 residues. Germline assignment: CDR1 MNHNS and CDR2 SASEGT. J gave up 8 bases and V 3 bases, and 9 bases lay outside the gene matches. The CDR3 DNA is TGTGCCAGCAGTGAGACTTTTAGCGGGAGGGGGTATGAGCAGTTCTTC. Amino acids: CASSETFSGRGYEQFF.

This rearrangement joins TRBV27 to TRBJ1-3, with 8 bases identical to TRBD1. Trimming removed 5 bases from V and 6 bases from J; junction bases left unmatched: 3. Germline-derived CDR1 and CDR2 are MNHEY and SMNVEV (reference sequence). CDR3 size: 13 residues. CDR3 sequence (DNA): TGTGCCAGCAGTCAGGGGGCGGAAAACACCATATATTTT. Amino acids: CASSQGAENTIYF.

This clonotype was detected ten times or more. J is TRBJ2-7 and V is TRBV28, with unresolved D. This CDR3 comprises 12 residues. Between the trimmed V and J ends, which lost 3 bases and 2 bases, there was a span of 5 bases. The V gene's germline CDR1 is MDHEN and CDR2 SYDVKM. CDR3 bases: TGTGCCAGCAGTTTCGCGACCTACGAGCAGTACTTC. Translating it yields CASSFATYEQYF.

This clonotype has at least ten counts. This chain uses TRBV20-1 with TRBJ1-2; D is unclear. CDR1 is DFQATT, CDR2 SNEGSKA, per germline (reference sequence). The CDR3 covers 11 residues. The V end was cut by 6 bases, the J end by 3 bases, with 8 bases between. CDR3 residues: CSAHRDYGYTF. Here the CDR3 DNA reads TGCAGTGCGCACAGAGACTATGGCTACACCTTC.